The 11 T cell receptor beta chains listed next were all sequenced from one sample in a study of graft-versus-host responses after intestinal transplantation. Clones were read by immunoSEQ multiplex PCR, and TCRdb kept only the in-frame ones, dropping some. The table has some 90,000 clones, 80% to 95% seen once. Antigens of these TCRs are unknown. Sequencing used unstimulated CD4+ T cells sorted from spleen or lymph node cells, obtained before intestinal transplant. The receptors shown here come from a human donor who received an intestinal transplant.

This clone was seen just once. The J gene is TRBJ1-5, the V gene TRBV30; D is uncertain. Trimming stripped 5 bases from V and 0 bases from J, with 14 bases between. This CDR3 has 15 amino acids. CDR1 is GTSNPN and CDR2 is SVGIG in the germline V gene (reference sequence). The DNA for the CDR3 is TGTGCCTGGTCCACCGCGACACATAGCAATCAGCCCCAGCATTTT. Translated: CAWSTATHSNQPQHF.

The V gene is TRBV5-1, the J gene TRBJ2-1; 7 bases are a match to TRBD2. The germline V gene encodes CDR1 SGHRS and CDR2 YFSETQ. The ends lost 4 bases at V and 10 bases at J; junction bases unmatched: 8. The CDR3 sequence is 13 residues long. CDR3 protein: CASSNHPGLEQFF. As DNA, the CDR3 is TGCGCCAGCAGCAACCATCCGGGACTAGAGCAGTTCTTC. Using reference TRBV5-1 and TRBJ2-1 for the parts outside the CDR3, the full variable domain is KAGVTQTPRYLIKTRGQQVTLSCSPISGHRSVSWYQQTPGQGLQFLFEYFSETQRNKGNFPGRFSGRQFSNSRSEMNVSTLELGDSALYLCASSNHPGLEQFFGPGTRLTVL.

The chain is built from TRBV6-6 and TRBJ1-1; weak D call: TRBD1 (6 bases). There are 15 residues in the CDR3. Trimming left V 2 bases short and J 5 bases short, with 15 bases between. The germline gives CDR1 MNHNY, CDR2 SVGAGI (reference sequence). CDR3 sequence: CASSYPGQGRTEAFF. DNA of the CDR3: TGTGCCAGCAGTTACCCTGGGCAGGGGCGGACTGAAGCTTTCTTT.

The chain is built from TRBV6-6 and TRBJ1-5; TRBD1 matches at 9 bases. The CDR3 extends over 14 amino acids. Germline values: CDR1 MNHNY, CDR2 SVGAGI (reference sequence). Unmatched junction bases numbered 5, after V lost 6 bases and J lost 5 bases. CDR3: CASSPGTGHQPQHF. In nucleotides, the CDR3 is TGTGCCAGCAGCCCCGGGACAGGGCATCAGCCCCAGCATTTT.

V is TRBV13 and J is TRBJ1-2; 9 bases agree with TRBD1. The V gene end was trimmed by 2 bases and the J gene end by 1 base; junction bases not matched to a gene: 2. Germline lookup yields CDR1 PRHDT and CDR2 FYEKMQ (reference sequence). CDR3 length: 15 amino acids. The CDR3 sequence is CASSLRTGVNYGYTF. The CDR3 region has the DNA TGTGCCAGCAGCTTAAGGACAGGGGTTAACTATGGCTACACCTTC.

The chain recombines TRBV6-5 with TRBJ2-1; weak D call: TRBD2 (6 bases). Germline V gene sequence: CDR1 MNHEY, CDR2 SVGAGI. The CDR3 runs 13 residues. V was shortened by 1 base and J by 13 bases, with 14 bases between the two germline ends. The CDR3 loop reads CASSYLSPGAQFF. DNA for the CDR3: TGTGCCAGCAGTTACTTGAGCCCGGGAGCTCAGTTCTTC.

About this clone itself: One end of the junction fails to match germline, which may point to a read error. This chain uses TRBV7-9 with TRBJ2-1; TRBD1 might be the D (6 bases). There are 13 residues in the CDR3. CDR1 and CDR2 from the germline V gene are SEHNR and FQNEAQ (reference sequence). This CDR3 reads CASSLGGRGLKVF. CDR3 DNA sequence: TGTGCCAGCAGCTTAGGGGGCAGGGGCTTGAAGGTCTTC. The full variable domain, rest sourced from reference TRBV7-9 and TRBJ2-1, is DTGVSQNPRHKITKRGQNVTFRCDPISEHNRLYWYRQTLGQGPEFLTYFQNEAQLEKSRLLSDRFSAERPKGSFSTLEIQRTEQGDSAMYLCASSLGGRGLKVFGPGTRLTVL.

CDR3 amino acids: CASSFLSDRGGEQYF. CDR3 bases: TGTGCCAGCAGTTTCCTCTCGGACAGGGGGGGCGAGCAGTACTTC. The V gene is TRBV28, the J gene TRBJ2-7; 10 nucleotides line up with TRBD1. The V segment lost 3 bases and the J segment 6 bases; nucleotides outside the gene matches: 8. Per the germline V gene, CDR1 is MDHEN and CDR2 is SYDVKM. The CDR3 consists of 15 residues.

The chain combines TRBV5-1 with TRBJ2-5, with 9 nucleotides matching TRBD1. The CDR3 is 17 amino acids. The ends lost 0 bases at V and 1 base at J; junction bases unmatched: 7. Looked up from germline, CDR1 is SGHRS and CDR2 is YFSETQ. The CDR3 spells CASSLDRGTGSQETQYF. The CDR3 DNA reads as TGCGCCAGCAGCTTGGATCGCGGGACAGGGTCCCAAGAGACCCAGTACTTC.

The chain uses TRBV28 and TRBJ2-7; perhaps D is TRBD1 or TRBD2 (6 bases each). Trimming removed 5 bases from V and 4 bases from J, with 24 bases in between. In germline, CDR1 is MDHEN, CDR2 SYDVKM. The CDR3 consists of 17 residues. The CDR3 coding sequence is TGTGCCAGCAGTGGAGGGGGTTCGGGGACCCCGCCGTACGAGCAGTACTTC. It encodes CASSGGGSGTPPYEQYF.

The rearrangement links TRBV5-8 to TRBJ2-1; TRBD2 matches 7 bases. CDR1 and CDR2 from the germline V gene are SGHTS and YDEGEE. The V gene end was trimmed by 2 bases and the J gene end by 8 bases; junction bases not matched to a gene: 7. The CDR3 sequence is 14 residues long. The CDR3 is CASSLRGRPDEQFF. The CDR3 bases are TGTGCCAGCAGCTTACGCGGGAGACCCGATGAGCAGTTCTTC.